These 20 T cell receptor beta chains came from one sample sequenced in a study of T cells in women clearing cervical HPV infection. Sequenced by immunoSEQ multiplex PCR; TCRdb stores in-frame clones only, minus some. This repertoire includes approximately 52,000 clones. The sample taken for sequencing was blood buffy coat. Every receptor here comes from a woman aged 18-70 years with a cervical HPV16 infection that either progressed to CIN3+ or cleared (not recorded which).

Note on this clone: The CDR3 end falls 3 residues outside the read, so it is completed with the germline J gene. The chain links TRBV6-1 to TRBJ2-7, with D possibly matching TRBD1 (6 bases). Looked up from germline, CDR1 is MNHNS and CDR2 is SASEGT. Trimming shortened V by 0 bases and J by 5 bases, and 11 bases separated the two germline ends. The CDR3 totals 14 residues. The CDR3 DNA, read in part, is TGTGCCAGCAGTGAAGCGGGGGCTCCAAACGAG. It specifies CASSEAGAPNE. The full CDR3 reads CASSEAGAPNEQYF.

This CDR3 is CSAPLTGGAYEQYF. Partial CDR3 DNA: TGCAGTGCTCCGCTGACAGGGGGGGCCTACGAG. J is TRBJ2-7 and V is TRBV20-1; 9 bases match TRBD1. The read stops 3 residues short of the end of the CDR3; the missing end is completed from the germline J gene. V gave up 5 bases and J gave up 2 bases; unmatched junction bases: 7. CDR3 length equals 14 residues. Germline V gene data show CDR1 as DFQATT and CDR2 as SNEGSKA (reference sequence).

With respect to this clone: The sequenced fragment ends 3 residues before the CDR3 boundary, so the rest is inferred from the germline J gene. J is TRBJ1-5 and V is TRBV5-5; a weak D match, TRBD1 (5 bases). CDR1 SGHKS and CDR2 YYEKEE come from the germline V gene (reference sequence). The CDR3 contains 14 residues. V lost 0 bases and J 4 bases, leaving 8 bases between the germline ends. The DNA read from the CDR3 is TGTGCCAGCAGCTTGGCCGGGGGGAATCAGCCC. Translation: CASSLAGGNQP. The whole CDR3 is CASSLAGGNQPQHF.

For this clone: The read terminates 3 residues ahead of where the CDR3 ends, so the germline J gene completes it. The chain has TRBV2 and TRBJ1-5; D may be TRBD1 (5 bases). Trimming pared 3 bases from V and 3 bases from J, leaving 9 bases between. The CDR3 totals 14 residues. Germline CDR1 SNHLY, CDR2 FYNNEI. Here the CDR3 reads CASSDSQDNQPQHF. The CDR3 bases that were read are TGTGCCAGCAGTGATTCACAGGACAATCAGCCC.

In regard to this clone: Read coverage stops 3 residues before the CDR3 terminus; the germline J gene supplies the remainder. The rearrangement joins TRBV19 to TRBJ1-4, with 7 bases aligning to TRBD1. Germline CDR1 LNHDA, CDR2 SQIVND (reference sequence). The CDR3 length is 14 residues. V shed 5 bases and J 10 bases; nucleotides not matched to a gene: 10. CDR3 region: CASSSRQGVGKLFF. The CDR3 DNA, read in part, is TGTGCCAGTAGTTCCCGACAGGGAGTTGGAAAA. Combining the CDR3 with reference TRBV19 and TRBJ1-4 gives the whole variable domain DGGITQSPKYLFRKEGQNVTLSCEQNLNHDAMYWYRQDPGQGLRLIYYSQIVNDFQKGDIAEGYSVSREKKESFPLTVTSAQKNPTAFYLCASSSRQGVGKLFFGSGTQLSVL.

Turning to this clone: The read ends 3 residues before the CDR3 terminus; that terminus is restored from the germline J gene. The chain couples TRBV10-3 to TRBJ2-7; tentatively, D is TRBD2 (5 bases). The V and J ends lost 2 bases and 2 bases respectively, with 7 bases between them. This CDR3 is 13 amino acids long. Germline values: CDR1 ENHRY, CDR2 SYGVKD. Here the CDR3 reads CAISEEGPYEQYF. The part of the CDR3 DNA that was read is TGTGCCATCAGTGAGGAGGGCCCCTACGAG.

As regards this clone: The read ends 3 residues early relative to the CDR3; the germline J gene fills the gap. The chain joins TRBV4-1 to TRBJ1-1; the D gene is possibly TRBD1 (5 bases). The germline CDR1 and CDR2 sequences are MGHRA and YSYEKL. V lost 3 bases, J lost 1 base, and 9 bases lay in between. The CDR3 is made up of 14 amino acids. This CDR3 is CASSQRGGNTEAFF. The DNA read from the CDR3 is TGCGCCAGCAGCCAGAGGGGTGGGAACACTGAA.

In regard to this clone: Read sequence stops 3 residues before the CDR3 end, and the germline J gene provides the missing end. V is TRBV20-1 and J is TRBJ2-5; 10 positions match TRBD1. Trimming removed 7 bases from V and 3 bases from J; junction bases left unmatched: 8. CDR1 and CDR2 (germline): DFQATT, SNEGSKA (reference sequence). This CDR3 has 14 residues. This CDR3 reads CSVWTGGHEETQYF. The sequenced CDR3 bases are TGCAGTGTTTGGACAGGGGGTCATGAAGAGACC.

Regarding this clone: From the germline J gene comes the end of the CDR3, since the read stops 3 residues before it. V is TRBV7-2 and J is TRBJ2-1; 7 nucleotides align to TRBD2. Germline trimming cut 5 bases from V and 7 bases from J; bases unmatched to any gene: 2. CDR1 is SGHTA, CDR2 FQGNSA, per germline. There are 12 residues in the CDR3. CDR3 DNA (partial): TGTGCCAGCAGCGGCGGGGGAAATGAG. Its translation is CASSGGGNE. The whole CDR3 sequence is CASSGGGNEQFF.

CDR3 protein: CASSRGGQSVVSSPLHF. The CDR3 DNA, read in part, is TGTGCCAGCAGCCGAGGGGGACAGTCGGTCGTTTCTTCACCC. This chain links TRBV7-8 with TRBJ1-6; 7 nucleotides match TRBD1. Read coverage stops 3 residues before the CDR3 terminus; the germline J gene supplies the remainder. Trimming took 5 bases from V and 9 from J; bases not matched to a gene: 16. This CDR3 is built from 17 residues. Germline V gene lookup returns CDR1 SGHVS and CDR2 FQNEAQ.

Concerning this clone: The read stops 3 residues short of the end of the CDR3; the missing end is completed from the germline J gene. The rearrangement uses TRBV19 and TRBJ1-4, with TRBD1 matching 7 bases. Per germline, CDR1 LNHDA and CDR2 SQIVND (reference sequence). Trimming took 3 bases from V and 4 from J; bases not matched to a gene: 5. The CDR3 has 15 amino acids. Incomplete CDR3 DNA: TGTGCCAGTAGTATCCAGGGGGGTGTTAATGAAAAA. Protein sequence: CASSIQGGVNEK. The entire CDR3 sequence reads CASSIQGGVNEKLFF.

CDR3 DNA, as far as it was read: TGTGCCAGCAGGCTCGGGGGGGCGGGCACCGGGGAG. Protein product: CASRLGGAGTGE. The whole CDR3 reads CASRLGGAGTGELFF. This chain links TRBV2 with TRBJ2-2; 8 bases fit TRBD2. From the germline J gene comes the end of the CDR3, since the read stops 3 residues before it. J was trimmed by 4 bases and V by 6 bases; bases with no gene match: 7. The length of the CDR3 is 15 residues. Germline V gene lookup returns CDR1 SNHLY and CDR2 FYNNEI. Full variable domain (outside the CDR3, taken from reference TRBV2 and TRBJ2-2): EPEVTQTPSHQVTQMGQEVILRCVPISNHLYFYWYRQILGQKVEFLVSFYNNEISEKSEIFDDQFSVERPDGSNFTLKIRSTKLEDSAMYFCASRLGGAGTGELFFGEGSRLTVL.

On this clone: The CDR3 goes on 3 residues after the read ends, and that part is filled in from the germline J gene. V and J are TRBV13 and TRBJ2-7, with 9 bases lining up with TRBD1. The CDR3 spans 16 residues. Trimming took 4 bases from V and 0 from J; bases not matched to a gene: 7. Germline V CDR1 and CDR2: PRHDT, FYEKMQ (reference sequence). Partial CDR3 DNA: TGTGCCAGCAGCTCCCTAACGGGACAGGGCTCCTACGAG. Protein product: CASSSLTGQGSYE. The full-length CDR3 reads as CASSSLTGQGSYEQYF.

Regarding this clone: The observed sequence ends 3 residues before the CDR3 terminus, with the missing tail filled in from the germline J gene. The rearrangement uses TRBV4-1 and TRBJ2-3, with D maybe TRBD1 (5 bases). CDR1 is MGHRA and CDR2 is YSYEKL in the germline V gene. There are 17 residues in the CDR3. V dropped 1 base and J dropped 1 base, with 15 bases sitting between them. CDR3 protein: CASSQAWPSQGTDTQYF. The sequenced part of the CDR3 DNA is TGCGCCAGCAGCCAAGCCTGGCCTTCACAGGGCACAGATACG.

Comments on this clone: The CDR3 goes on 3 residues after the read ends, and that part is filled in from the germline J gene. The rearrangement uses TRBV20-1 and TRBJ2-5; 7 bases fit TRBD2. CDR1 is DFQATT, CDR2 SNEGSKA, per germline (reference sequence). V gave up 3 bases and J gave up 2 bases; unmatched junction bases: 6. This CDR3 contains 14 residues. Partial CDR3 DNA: TGCAGTGCTAGTGCAGGCGGGGGACAAGAGACC. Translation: CSASAGGGQET. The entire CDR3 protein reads CSASAGGGQETQYF.

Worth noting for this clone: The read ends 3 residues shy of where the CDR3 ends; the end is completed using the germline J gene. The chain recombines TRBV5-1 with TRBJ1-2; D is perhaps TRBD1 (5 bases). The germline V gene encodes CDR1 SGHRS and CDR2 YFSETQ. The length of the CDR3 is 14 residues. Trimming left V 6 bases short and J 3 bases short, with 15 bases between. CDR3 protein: CASTNTGGDYGYTF. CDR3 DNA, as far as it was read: TGCGCCAGCACCAATACAGGAGGTGACTATGGC.

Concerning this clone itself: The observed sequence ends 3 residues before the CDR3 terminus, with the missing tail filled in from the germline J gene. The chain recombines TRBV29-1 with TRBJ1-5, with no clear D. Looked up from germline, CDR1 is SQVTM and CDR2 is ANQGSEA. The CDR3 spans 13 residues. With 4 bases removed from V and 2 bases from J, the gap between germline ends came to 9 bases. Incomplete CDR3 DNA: TGCAGCGTTGGGGCCGGTGGCAATCAGCCC. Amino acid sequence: CSVGAGGNQP. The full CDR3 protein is CSVGAGGNQPQHF.

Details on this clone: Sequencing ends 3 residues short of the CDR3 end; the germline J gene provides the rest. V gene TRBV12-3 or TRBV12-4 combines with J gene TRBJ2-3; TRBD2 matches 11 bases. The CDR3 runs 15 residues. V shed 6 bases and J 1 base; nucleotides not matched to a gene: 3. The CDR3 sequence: CASSPGLAGTDTQYF. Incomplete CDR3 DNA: TGTGCCAGCAGCCCGGGACTAGCGGGCACAGATACG.

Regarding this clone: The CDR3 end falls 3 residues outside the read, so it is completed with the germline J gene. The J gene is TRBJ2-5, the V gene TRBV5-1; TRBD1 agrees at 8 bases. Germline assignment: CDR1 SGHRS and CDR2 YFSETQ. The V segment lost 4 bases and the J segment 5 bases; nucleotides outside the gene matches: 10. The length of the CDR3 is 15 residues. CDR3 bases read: TGCGCCAGCAGCCGCCAGGACAGGGCTGGGGAGACC. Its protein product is CASSRQDRAGET. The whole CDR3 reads CASSRQDRAGETQYF.

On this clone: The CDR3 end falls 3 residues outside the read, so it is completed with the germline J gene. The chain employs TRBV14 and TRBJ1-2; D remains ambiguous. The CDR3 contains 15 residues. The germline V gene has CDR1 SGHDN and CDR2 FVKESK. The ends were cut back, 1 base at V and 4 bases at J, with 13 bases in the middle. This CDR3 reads CASSQASGPFYGYTF. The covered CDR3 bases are TGTGCCAGCAGCCAAGCTAGCGGTCCCTTCTATGGC.